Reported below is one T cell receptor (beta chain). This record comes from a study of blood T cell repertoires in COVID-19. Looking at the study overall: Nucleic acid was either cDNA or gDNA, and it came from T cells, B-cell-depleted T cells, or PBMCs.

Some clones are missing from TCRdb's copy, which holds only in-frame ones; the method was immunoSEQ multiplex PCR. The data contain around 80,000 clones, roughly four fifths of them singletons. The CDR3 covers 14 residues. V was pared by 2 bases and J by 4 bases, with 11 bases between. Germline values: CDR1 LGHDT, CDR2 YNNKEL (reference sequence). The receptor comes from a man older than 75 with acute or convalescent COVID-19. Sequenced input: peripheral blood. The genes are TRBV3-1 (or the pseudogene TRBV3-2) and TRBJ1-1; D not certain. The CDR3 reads CASSQYAVGTEAFF. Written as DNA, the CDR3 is TGTGCCAGCAGCCAATACGCCGTCGGCACTGAAGCTTTCTTT.